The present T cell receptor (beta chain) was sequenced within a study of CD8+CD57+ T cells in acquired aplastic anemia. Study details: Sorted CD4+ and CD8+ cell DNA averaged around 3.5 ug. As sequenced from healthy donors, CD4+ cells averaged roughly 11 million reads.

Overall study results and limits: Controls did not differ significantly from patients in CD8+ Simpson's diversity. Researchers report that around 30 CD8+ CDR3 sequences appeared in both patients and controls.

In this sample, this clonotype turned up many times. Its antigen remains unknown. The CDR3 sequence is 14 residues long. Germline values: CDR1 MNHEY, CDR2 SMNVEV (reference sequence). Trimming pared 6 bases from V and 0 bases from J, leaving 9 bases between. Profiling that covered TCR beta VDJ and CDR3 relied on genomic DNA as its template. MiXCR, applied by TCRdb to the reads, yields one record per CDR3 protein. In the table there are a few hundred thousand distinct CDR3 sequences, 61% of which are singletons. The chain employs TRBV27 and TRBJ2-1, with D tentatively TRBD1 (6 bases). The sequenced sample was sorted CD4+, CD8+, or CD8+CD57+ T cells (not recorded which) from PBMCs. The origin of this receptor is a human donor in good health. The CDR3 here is CASSTGSSYNEQFF. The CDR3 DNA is TGTGCCAGCAGCACAGGGAGCTCCTACAATGAGCAGTTCTTC.